This entry concerns a single T cell receptor beta chain. The CDR3 runs 15 residues. Per the germline V gene, CDR1 is MDHEN and CDR2 is SYDVKM. Trimming cost V 2 bases and J 4 bases; bases outside gene matches: 7. The data were taken from a study of blood T cell repertoires in COVID-19. The wider study: From T cells, B-cell-depleted T cells, or PBMCs came the material, which was cDNA or gDNA.

As processed by the authors: Nucleated cell counts were estimated from reference gene primer amplification. Data came from immunoSEQ multiplex PCR; TCRdb stores just in-frame clones and leaves some out. That table supplies the V and J calls and clone size; D and trimming were determined from the DNA. This sample carries 18,000 or so clones, 89% of them seen once, and the ten largest clones take about 12%. The sequence came from a man between 60 and 75 years old with active COVID-19. This chain connects TRBV28 to TRBJ2-5, with 7 bases aligning to TRBD1. The source material was peripheral blood. This CDR3 is CASSLTTGRGETQYF. Here the CDR3 DNA reads TGTGCCAGCAGTTTAACGACAGGGAGAGGAGAGACCCAGTACTTC.